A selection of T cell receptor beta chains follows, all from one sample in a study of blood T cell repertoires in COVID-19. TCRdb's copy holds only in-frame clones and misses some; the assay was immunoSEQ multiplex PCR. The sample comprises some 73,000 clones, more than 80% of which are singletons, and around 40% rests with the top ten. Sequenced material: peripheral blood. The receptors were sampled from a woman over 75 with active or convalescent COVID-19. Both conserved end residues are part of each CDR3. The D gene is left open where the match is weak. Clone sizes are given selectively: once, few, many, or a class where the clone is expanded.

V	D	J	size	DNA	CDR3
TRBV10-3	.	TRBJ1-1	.	TGTGCCATCAGTGCGACACTTTTGGCTGAAGCTTTCTTT	CAISATLLAEAFF
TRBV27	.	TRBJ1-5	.	TGTGCCAGCAGTAGATATTTTGACAGTGCCAGCAATCAGCCCCAGCATTTT	CASSRYFDSASNQPQHF
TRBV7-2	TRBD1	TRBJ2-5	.	TGTGCCAGCAGCGACCGACAGGGTTGGGAGACCCAGTACTTC	CASSDRQGWETQYF
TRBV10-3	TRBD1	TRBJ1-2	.	TGTGCCATCAGTGCCGTTGGACAGGGATTTGCTGGCTACACCTTC	CAISAVGQGFAGYTF
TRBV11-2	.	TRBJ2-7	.	TGTGCCAGCAGCCCGGACATAACCTACGAGCAGTACTTC	CASSPDITYEQYF
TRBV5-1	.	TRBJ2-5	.	TGCGCCAGCAGCTCCGCCAGACTAGTTCAAGAGACCCAGTACTTC	CASSSARLVQETQYF
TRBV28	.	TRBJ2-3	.	TGTGCCAGCAGACCCCCCGCAGGGGCCACAGATACGCAGTATTTT	CASRPPAGATDTQYF
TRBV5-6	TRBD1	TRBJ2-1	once	TGTGCCAGCAGTACGGCAGGGACAGGTCAGTTCTTC	CASSTAGTGQFF
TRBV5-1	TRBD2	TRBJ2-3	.	TGCGCCAGCAGCTTGGTGGCTAGCGGGGTTCTGGCAGATACGCAGTATTTT	CASSLVASGVLADTQYF
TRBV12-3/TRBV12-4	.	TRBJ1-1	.	TGTGCCACCGTCACAGGGACTGAAGCTTTCTTT	CATVTGTEAFF
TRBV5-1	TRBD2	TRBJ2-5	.	TGCGCCAGCAGCGAACTAGCGGGGGTGCAAGAGACCCAGTACTTC	CASSELAGVQETQYF
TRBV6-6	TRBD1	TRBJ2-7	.	TGTGCCAGCAGTTACGTGGGGACAGGGGGCGAGCAGTACTTC	CASSYVGTGGEQYF
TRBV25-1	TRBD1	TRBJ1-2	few	TGTGCCAGCAGTGGGAACAGGGGTGTGGGTGGCTACACCTTC	CASSGNRGVGGYTF
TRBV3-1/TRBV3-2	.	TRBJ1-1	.	TGTGCCAGCAGCCAAGATCTGGCTTTCTTT	CASSQDLAFF
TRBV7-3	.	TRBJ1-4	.	TGTGCCAGCAGCTTATCGGGGGCAACTAATGAAAAACTGTTTTTT	CASSLSGATNEKLFF
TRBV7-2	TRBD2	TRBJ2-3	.	TGTGCCAGCAGCTTAGGGATTAGCGGGGGCACAGATACGCAGTATTTT	CASSLGISGGTDTQYF
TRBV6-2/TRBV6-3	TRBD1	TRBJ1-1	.	TGTGCCAGCAGTTACTCAAGTTCAGGACAGGGAGGAGGCTCGAACACTGAAGCTTTCTTT	CASSYSSSGQGGGSNTEAFF
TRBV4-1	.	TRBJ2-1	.	TGCGCCAGCAGCCAAGGCTCCGGGAGGTCTGGGGGACAGGTGATCTTCTTC	CASSQGSGRSGGQVIFF